The entry that follows covers one TCR beta chain sequence. No antigen is known for it. This entry is derived from a study of a mutant IDH1 vaccine in newly diagnosed glioma. The wider study: At weeks 1, 3, 5, 7, 11, 15, 19 and 23, patients received a vaccination, eight in all. With temozolomide cycles, or 4-6 weeks after radiotherapy alone, vaccination was started. Study observations and caveats: Changes in top peripheral clonotypes did not appear linked to pseudoprogression. A vaccine-induced immune response developed in about 93% of the patients.

Repertoires were generated with immunoSEQ multiplex PCR, while TCRdb's copy carries only in-frame clones and drops some. The sample carries 25,000 to 35,000 clones, 70% to 90% recorded once. As to time point: week 5, during vaccination. The investigators gave 300 ug of mutant IDH1 20-mer peptide in each vaccine dose, together with topical imiquimod. The material sequenced was PBMCs, taken from a glioma patient whose treatment included an IDH1 peptide vaccine. This clonotype originated in a man aged 18 to 35 with glioma.

In nucleotides, the CDR3 is TGCAGCGTGGGACTAGCGGGAACCACGCGGGGAACCGGGGAGCTGTTTTTT. Amino acid sequence: CSVGLAGTTRGTGELFF. The chain uses TRBV29-1 and TRBJ2-2, with 13 bases identical to TRBD2. This CDR3 comprises 17 residues. The V and J ends lost 6 bases and 5 bases, in that order; junction bases with no gene match: 12. Germline loops: CDR1 SQVTM, CDR2 ANQGSEA.